This T cell receptor beta chain originates from a study of cytomegalovirus exposure and HLA in healthy donors. Study information: From 150 million to 200 million T cells, an earlier analysis saw under 140 million unique TCR beta sequences. Points from the study as a whole: Several of the most significant clusters were apparently associated with common viral pathogens in a later analysis. It has been reported that TCR beta sequences accurately predicted the HLA-A and HLA-B alleles of most subjects. In terms of immune exposure information, only CMV serostatus was available.

CDR3 length equals 12 residues. Trimming stripped 0 bases from V and 6 bases from J, with 6 bases between. Germline V gene sequence: CDR1 ENHRY, CDR2 SYGVKD. This PCR relied on a set of 60 Vbeta primers and 13 Jbeta primers. Sequenced by immunoSEQ multiplex PCR; TCRdb stores in-frame clones only, minus some. The sample carries 140,000 to 150,000 clones, under 90% recorded once. For this clone: Its antigen is not identified.

J is TRBJ2-7 and V is TRBV10-3; D unclear. The sequence came from a boy aged 2 to 9 in good health and CMV-seronegative. Material: PBMCs. The CDR3 here is CAISESYPEQYF. CDR3 sequence (DNA): TGTGCCATCAGTGAGTCGTATCCCGAGCAGTACTTC.